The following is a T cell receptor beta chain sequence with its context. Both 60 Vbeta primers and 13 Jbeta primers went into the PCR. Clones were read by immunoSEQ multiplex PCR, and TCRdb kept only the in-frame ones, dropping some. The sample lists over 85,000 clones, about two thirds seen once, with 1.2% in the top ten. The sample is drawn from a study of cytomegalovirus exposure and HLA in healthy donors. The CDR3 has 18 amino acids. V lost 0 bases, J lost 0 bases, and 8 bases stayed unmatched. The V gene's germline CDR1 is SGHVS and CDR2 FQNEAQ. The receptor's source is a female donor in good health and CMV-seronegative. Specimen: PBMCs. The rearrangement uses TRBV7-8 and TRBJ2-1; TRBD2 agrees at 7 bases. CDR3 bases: TGTGCCAGCAGCTTAGCGGGAGGTGGGGAGGGCTCCTACAATGAGCAGTTCTTC. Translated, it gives CASSLAGGGEGSYNEQFF.